Listed here are 10 T cell receptor beta chains from one sample, sequenced in a study of control samples from healthy donors and cancer patients. Repertoires were generated with immunoSEQ multiplex PCR, while TCRdb's copy carries only in-frame clones and drops some. The sample lists under 150,000 clones, over 90% occurring once. Sequenced material: blood. The receptors derive from a man aged 25 to 40 in good health.

This clone was picked up one time. This chain connects TRBV5-6 to TRBJ2-5; D gene uncertain. V was trimmed by 0 bases and J by 1 base, leaving 13 bases between them. Germline CDR1 reads SGHDT; CDR2 reads YYEEEE. This CDR3 contains 16 residues. The CDR3 spells CASSLGRDYFQETQYF. Here the CDR3 DNA reads TGTGCCAGCAGCTTGGGCAGAGATTACTTCCAAGAGACCCAGTACTTC.

The rearrangement joins TRBV27 to TRBJ2-1; 8 bases are a match to TRBD2. The CDR3 is 14 residues long. Germline-derived CDR1 and CDR2 are MNHEY and SMNVEV (reference sequence). V lost 2 bases to trimming and J lost 7 bases; unmatched junction nucleotides: 4. CDR3 nucleotides: TGTGCCAGCAGTTTAGGGGGACTAGGGAATGAGCAGTTCTTC. Protein: CASSLGGLGNEQFF.

The rearrangement uses TRBV27 and TRBJ2-5, with D unclear. The CDR3 has 15 amino acids. V was clipped by 9 bases and J by 4 bases, with 21 bases between them. Germline CDR1 is MNHEY and CDR2 is SMNVEV (reference sequence). The DNA of the CDR3 is TGTGCCAGTAGGGTCCGGCAGACGATTTTAGAGACCCAGTACTTC. Its protein product is CASRVRQTILETQYF.

This chain uses TRBV6-5 with TRBJ1-2; weak D call: TRBD1 (6 bases). V lost 10 bases, J lost 1 base, and 16 bases lay in between. There are 14 residues in the CDR3. Germline V CDR1 and CDR2: MNHEY, SVGAGI. The CDR3 reads CATGRGAGNYGYTF. The DNA for the CDR3 is TGTGCCACCGGTCGGGGGGCGGGTAACTATGGCTACACCTTC.

This rearrangement joins TRBV7-8 to TRBJ1-6, with 7 bases identical to TRBD1. Trimming took 5 bases from V and 5 from J; bases not matched to a gene: 6. This CDR3 is 15 amino acids long. Germline V gene sequence: CDR1 SGHVS, CDR2 FQNEAQ. This CDR3 reads CASSTGERHNSPLHF. The CDR3 DNA is TGTGCCAGCAGCACAGGGGAACGTCATAATTCACCCCTCCACTTT.

The V call is TRBV5-1, the J call TRBJ1-1; 11 nucleotides align to TRBD1. CDR3 size: 15 residues. Germline values: CDR1 SGHRS, CDR2 YFSETQ. The V segment lost 0 bases and the J segment 7 bases; nucleotides outside the gene matches: 5. As DNA, the CDR3 is TGCGCCAGCAGCTTGGCGGGACAGGGGGGAAGTGAAGCTTTCTTT. Its translation is CASSLAGQGGSEAFF.

In its sample, this clone was seen a few times. J is TRBJ2-1 and V is TRBV2; D may be TRBD1 (6 bases). This CDR3 comprises 12 residues. CDR1 is SNHLY and CDR2 is FYNNEI in the germline V gene. V was shortened by 11 bases and J by 9 bases, with 17 bases between the two germline ends. Written as DNA, the CDR3 is TGTGCCCCCGGGTCTACAGGGAGTGAGCAGTTCTTC. As protein: CAPGSTGSEQFF.

The chain links TRBV14 to TRBJ1-1; no clear D gene. This CDR3 region has 14 residues. Per the germline V gene, CDR1 is SGHDN and CDR2 is FVKESK. V was clipped by 4 bases and J by 0 bases, with 9 bases between them. The CDR3 protein is CASSRALLNTEAFF. In DNA, the CDR3 is TGTGCCAGCAGCCGCGCGTTATTGAACACTGAAGCTTTCTTT. The full variable domain, rest sourced from reference TRBV14 and TRBJ1-1, is EAGVTQFPSHSVIEKGQTVTLRCDPISGHDNLYWYRRVMGKEIKFLLHFVKESKQDESGMPNNRFLAERTGGTYSTLKVQPAELEDSGVYFCASSRALLNTEAFFGQGTRLTVV.

The chain combines TRBV27 with TRBJ2-3; possibly TRBD1 or TRBD2 for D (5 bases each). Germline V gives CDR1 MNHEY, CDR2 SMNVEV (reference sequence). This CDR3 is built from 19 residues. The germline V and J ends were trimmed by 1 base and 3 bases, with 23 bases remaining between them. CDR3 sequence: CASSLLPIRGGWVTDTQYF. The CDR3 DNA reads as TGTGCCAGCAGTTTATTGCCTATTAGGGGCGGGTGGGTAACAGATACGCAGTATTTT.

The rearrangement joins TRBV5-1 to TRBJ2-5, with 7 bases lining up with TRBD1. The CDR3 consists of 16 residues. The germline V gene encodes CDR1 SGHRS and CDR2 YFSETQ. The ends lost 0 bases at V and 2 bases at J; junction bases unmatched: 7. CDR3 sequence (DNA): TGCGCCAGCAGCTTGGCAGGGCAGGGGGTACAAGAGACCCAGTACTTC. Protein product: CASSLAGQGVQETQYF.